Below are 10 T cell receptor beta chains sequenced from a single sample in a study of breast tumors, draining lymph nodes, adjacent tissues. TCRdb re-called the multiplex PCR reads through MiXCR, storing one row per CDR3 protein. The sample records some 150,000 distinct CDR3 sequences, more than 25% being singletons. Breast cancer patients provided tissue from their axillary draining lymph nodes. Sequencing was done on a sample of axillary lymph node tissue. The receptors stem from a female donor with breast cancer. Some clones in this sample may be carry-over from other donors' samples.

This clonotype was seen a single time. The chain has TRBV24-1 and TRBJ2-1; D might be TRBD2 (6 bases). CDR3 length: 14 residues. Germline values: CDR1 KGHDR, CDR2 SFDVKD. V was cut by 5 bases and J by 6 bases, with 13 bases left in between. CDR3 region: CATSVGQGGNEQFF. The CDR3 nucleotides read TGTGCCACCAGTGTGGGTCAGGGAGGCAATGAGCAGTTCTTC.

The table lists this clonotype with many counts. The rearrangement joins TRBV28 to TRBJ1-6; no clear D. The CDR3 contains 12 residues. In germline, CDR1 is MDHEN, CDR2 SYDVKM. Trimming removed 3 bases from V and 12 bases from J, with 9 bases in between. The CDR3 protein is CASSLLVRPLHF. CDR3 bases: TGTGCCAGCAGTTTGTTAGTGCGACCCCTCCACTTT. Together with reference TRBV28 and TRBJ1-6, the CDR3 gives the full variable domain: DVKVTQSSRYLVKRTGEKVFLECVQDMDHENMFWYRQDPGLGLRLIYFSYDVKMKEKGDIPEGYSVSREKKERFSLILESASTNQTSMYLCASSLLVRPLHFGNGTRLTVT.

This clonotype was counted at least ten times. The chain uses TRBV2 and TRBJ1-4, with D possibly TRBD1 on 6 matching bases. Germline values: CDR1 SNHLY, CDR2 FYNNEI. Trimming pared 7 bases from V and 2 bases from J, leaving 14 bases between. The CDR3 sequence is 15 residues long. For the CDR3, the DNA is TGTGCCAGCAAGGGGGGGTTGAGGACTAATGAAAAACTGTTTTTT. Residues: CASKGGLRTNEKLFF. Looking up the rest from reference TRBV2 and TRBJ1-4 gives the full variable domain: EPEVTQTPSHQVTQMGQEVILRCVPISNHLYFYWYRQILGQKVEFLVSFYNNEISEKSEIFDDQFSVERPDGSNFTLKIRSTKLEDSAMYFCASKGGLRTNEKLFFGSGTQLSVL.

The chain has TRBV6-5 and TRBJ1-2; maybe TRBD1 (5 bases). Germline V gives CDR1 MNHEY, CDR2 SVGAGI. The CDR3 contains 14 residues. Trimming left V 5 bases short and J 4 bases short, with 14 bases between. The CDR3 DNA is TGTGCCAGCAGTCCGCAGGGAGAGGGCTATGGCTACACCTTC. Amino acids: CASSPQGEGYGYTF.

CDR3 DNA sequence: TGTGCCACCAGCAGAGATCGGACCCGCGATCAGCCCCAGCATTTT. It translates to CATSRDRTRDQPQHF. V gene TRBV15 combines with J gene TRBJ1-5; D not resolved. CDR1 is LNHNV and CDR2 is YYDKDF in the germline V gene (reference sequence). Trimming cost V 0 bases and J 5 bases, with 11 bases left between them. The CDR3 loop spans 15 amino acids.

The chain joins TRBV7-3 to TRBJ2-1; 12 nucleotides align to TRBD2. The CDR3 loop spans 15 amino acids. Germline V gene lookup returns CDR1 SGHTA and CDR2 FQGTGA. J lost 8 bases, V lost 1 base, and 3 bases had no gene match. CDR3 in DNA: TGTGCCAGCAGCTTAATGACTAGCGGGAGCGATGAGCAGTTCTTC. Translation: CASSLMTSGSDEQFF.

V and J are TRBV5-6 and TRBJ2-5; TRBD2 aligns across 7 bases. The CDR3 spans 16 residues. CDR1 is SGHDT, CDR2 YYEEEE, per germline. With 0 bases clipped from V and 3 bases from J, the junction kept 8 bases outside the gene matches. The CDR3 sequence: CASSLAGAAGEETQYF. The CDR3 DNA reads TGTGCCAGCAGCTTGGCCGGGGCGGCGGGGGAAGAGACCCAGTACTTC. Full variable domain (outside the CDR3, taken from reference TRBV5-6 and TRBJ2-5): DAGVTQSPTHLIKTRGQQVTLRCSPKSGHDTVSWYQQALGQGPQFIFQYYEEEERQRGNFPDRFSGHQFPNYSSELNVNALLLGDSALYLCASSLAGAAGEETQYFGPGTRLLVL.

This clonotype was observed many times. This chain joins TRBV20-1 and TRBJ2-1, with D possibly matching TRBD1 (6 bases). Germline V gene data show CDR1 as DFQATT and CDR2 as SNEGSKA (reference sequence). This CDR3 has 17 amino acids. V dropped 2 bases and J dropped 2 bases, with 19 bases sitting between them. This chain's CDR3 is CSARPLRGQSTYNEQFF. Here the CDR3 DNA reads TGCAGTGCTAGACCTTTACGCGGACAGAGCACCTACAATGAGCAGTTCTTC.

This clonotype occurred many times. The chain links TRBV5-1 to TRBJ2-3, with D perhaps TRBD1 or TRBD2 (6 bases each). V gave up 4 bases and J gave up 5 bases, with 14 bases separating them. The CDR3 extends over 14 amino acids. Germline V gene data show CDR1 as SGHRS and CDR2 as YFSETQ. CDR3: CASSMYEGGDTQYF. The DNA of the CDR3 is TGCGCCAGCAGCATGTACGAGGGGGGAGATACGCAGTATTTT.

This clonotype was seen ten or more times. The chain joins TRBV9 to TRBJ2-3, with 11 positions matching TRBD2. V was clipped by 4 bases and J by 3 bases; unmatched bases: 7. Germline CDR1 is SGDLS and CDR2 is YYNGEE. This CDR3 has 16 amino acids. The CDR3 nucleotides are TGTGCCAGCAGCCCCAATCTAGCGGGGGGAACAGATACGCAGTATTTT. Protein product: CASSPNLAGGTDTQYF.